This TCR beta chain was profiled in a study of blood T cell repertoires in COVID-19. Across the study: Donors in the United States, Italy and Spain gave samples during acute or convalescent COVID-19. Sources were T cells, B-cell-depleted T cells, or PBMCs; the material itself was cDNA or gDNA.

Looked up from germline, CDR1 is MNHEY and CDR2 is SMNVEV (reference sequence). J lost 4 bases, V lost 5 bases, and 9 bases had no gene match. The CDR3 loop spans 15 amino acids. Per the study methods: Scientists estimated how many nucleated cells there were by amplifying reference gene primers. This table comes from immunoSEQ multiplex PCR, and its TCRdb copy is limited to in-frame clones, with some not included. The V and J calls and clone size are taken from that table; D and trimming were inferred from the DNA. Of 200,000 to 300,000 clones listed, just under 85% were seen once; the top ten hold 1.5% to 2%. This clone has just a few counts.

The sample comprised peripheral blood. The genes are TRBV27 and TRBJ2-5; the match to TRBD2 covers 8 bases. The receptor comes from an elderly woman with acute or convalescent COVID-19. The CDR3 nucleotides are TGTGCCAGCAGTCTCGGGGGGGGATATGGAGAGACCCAGTACTTC. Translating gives CASSLGGGYGETQYF.